The 15 T cell receptor beta chains given below trace back to one sample, sequenced in a study of blood T cell repertoires in COVID-19. The protocol was immunoSEQ multiplex PCR, while the TCRdb copy is restricted to in-frame clones and leaves out a portion. This repertoire shows more than 85,000 clones, around 74% found once; its top ten account for roughly 19%. Source material: peripheral blood. The source is a woman aged 70 to 79 with acute or convalescent COVID-19.

This clone was counted many times. This rearrangement joins TRBV9 to TRBJ2-3; TRBD2 agrees at 10 bases. V was pared by 0 bases and J by 4 bases, with 5 bases of the junction left unmatched. CDR1 and CDR2 (germline): SGDLS, YYNGEE. CDR3 length: 16 residues. CDR3: CASSVGRLAGADTQYF. CDR3 bases: TGTGCCAGCAGCGTAGGTCGTCTAGCGGGGGCAGATACGCAGTATTTT.

This clone was counted only a few times. The gene calls are TRBV9 and TRBJ2-3; 7 bases match TRBD1. This CDR3 is 16 amino acids long. The J segment lost 3 bases and the V segment lost 0 bases, leaving 7 bases of the junction unmatched. CDR1 is SGDLS, CDR2 YYNGEE, per germline. CDR3 residues: CASSVAGDRVTDTQYF. CDR3 sequence (DNA): TGTGCCAGCAGCGTAGCCGGAGACAGGGTGACAGATACGCAGTATTTT.

The V and J genes are TRBV18 and TRBJ2-3, with 9 positions matching TRBD2. After removal of 1 base from V and 1 base from J, the junction contained 9 bases not matched to a gene. The CDR3 length is 18 residues. The germline gives CDR1 KGHSH, CDR2 LQKENI. CDR3 DNA: TGTGCCAGCTCACCACTTCGCGGGGGGGCCATTGGCACAGATACGCAGTATTTT. It is translated as CASSPLRGGAIGTDTQYF. The full variable domain, completed using reference TRBV18 and TRBJ2-3, is NAGVMQNPRHLVRRRGQEARLRCSPMKGHSHVYWYRQLPEEGLKFMVYLQKENIIDESGMPKERFSAEFPKEGPSILRIQQVVRGDSAAYFCASSPLRGGAIGTDTQYFGPGTRLTVL.

CDR3 amino acids: CASSRPGQVEETQYF. CDR3 coding DNA: TGTGCCAGCAGCCGCCCGGGACAGGTTGAGGAGACCCAGTACTTC. The chain combines TRBV28 with TRBJ2-5, with TRBD1 identical over 8 bases. Trimming removed 6 bases from V and 5 bases from J; junction bases left unmatched: 11. This CDR3 contains 15 residues. Germline loops: CDR1 MDHEN, CDR2 SYDVKM.

The V gene is TRBV27, the J gene TRBJ2-5; TRBD1 matches 7 bases. This CDR3 contains 14 residues. Germline assignment: CDR1 MNHEY and CDR2 SMNVEV (reference sequence). The V gene end was trimmed by 2 bases and the J gene end by 7 bases; junction bases not matched to a gene: 7. The CDR3 coding sequence is TGTGCCAGCAGTTTAATAGGGGGCTATGGGACCCAGTACTTC. Its protein is CASSLIGGYGTQYF.

The V call is TRBV4-1, the J call TRBJ1-2; TRBD1 matches at 9 bases. V shed 4 bases, J shed 8 bases, and the junction held 11 bases outside the gene matches. This CDR3 contains 15 residues. Germline V gene sequence: CDR1 MGHRA, CDR2 YSYEKL. The CDR3 region has the DNA TGCGCCAGCAGCCGGACAGGGGCGCAAGTCGAAGGCTACACCTTC. Translating gives CASSRTGAQVEGYTF.

This clone has only a few counts. The genes are TRBV2 and TRBJ2-2, with D maybe TRBD1 (6 bases). There are 14 residues in the CDR3. Germline CDR1 is SNHLY and CDR2 is FYNNEI. V was shortened by 5 bases and J by 4 bases, with 11 bases between the two germline ends. CDR3 bases: TGTGCCAGCAGTCTACAGGGTCCCACCGGGGAGCTGTTTTTT. This sequence encodes CASSLQGPTGELFF.

This sequence joins TRBV7-8 and TRBJ2-2, with 8 bases fitting TRBD1. This CDR3 contains 19 residues. The J segment lost 0 bases and the V segment lost 2 bases, leaving 11 bases of the junction unmatched. Germline assignment: CDR1 SGHVS and CDR2 FQNEAQ. This CDR3 is CASSLRSGGRSANTGELFF. CDR3 coding DNA: TGTGCCAGCAGCTTAAGGTCAGGGGGCCGGTCGGCGAACACCGGGGAGCTGTTTTTT.

The chain couples TRBV10-3 to TRBJ2-1, with D maybe TRBD2 (5 bases). Germline V gene data show CDR1 as ENHRY and CDR2 as SYGVKD. The CDR3 is made up of 14 amino acids. V lost 2 bases, J lost 7 bases, and 12 bases lay in between. The CDR3 bases are TGTGCCATCAGTGAGAGAGGGCAACCGAATGAGCAGTTCTTC. Its translation is CAISERGQPNEQFF.

V gene TRBV29-1 combines with J gene TRBJ1-4; possibly TRBD1 for D (5 bases). Germline V gives CDR1 SQVTM, CDR2 ANQGSEA. Trimming cost V 3 bases and J 7 bases, with 12 bases left between them. The CDR3 loop spans 13 amino acids. As DNA, the CDR3 is TGCAGCGTTGATAGTTCAGGGTCTGAAAAACTGTTTTTT. It translates to CSVDSSGSEKLFF.

The rearrangement links TRBV2 to TRBJ2-7; D may be TRBD2 (6 bases). In germline, CDR1 is SNHLY, CDR2 FYNNEI. Trimming took 2 bases from V and 4 from J, leaving 15 bases between them. The CDR3 is 15 amino acids. The CDR3 bases are TGTGCCAGCAGTGAATACTACGAGGAGGGGTACGAGCAGTACTTC. Its translation is CASSEYYEEGYEQYF.

The chain is built from TRBV24-1 and TRBJ2-3; D perhaps matches TRBD2 (6 bases). CDR3 length: 17 amino acids. Trimming took off 3 bases at V and 1 base at J, with 16 bases between the two ends. CDR1 KGHDR and CDR2 SFDVKD come from the germline V gene. CDR3 amino acids: CATSDIGGKGGTDTQYF. The CDR3 DNA follows: TGTGCCACCAGTGATATTGGCGGGAAAGGGGGCACAGATACGCAGTATTTT.

The gene calls are TRBV28 and TRBJ1-1; 7 bases are shared with TRBD1. V dropped 5 bases and J dropped 1; count of bases not matched to a gene: 4. CDR1 is MDHEN and CDR2 is SYDVKM in the germline V gene. CDR3 size: 14 residues. CDR3 DNA: TGTGCCAGCAGTCGACGGACAGGGAACACTGAAGCTTTCTTT. Encoded protein: CASSRRTGNTEAFF.

The V gene is TRBV7-9, the J gene TRBJ1-4; TRBD1 agrees at 9 bases. The CDR3 sequence is 16 residues long. V lost 5 bases and J lost 2; bases outside the gene matches: 6. Germline CDR1 reads SEHNR; CDR2 reads FQNEAQ (reference sequence). CDR3: CASSEHTGGTNEKLFF. CDR3 bases: TGTGCCAGCAGCGAACATACAGGGGGCACTAATGAAAAACTGTTTTTT.

This chain uses TRBV11-2 with TRBJ1-5; TRBD1 agrees at 9 bases. Germline V gene lookup returns CDR1 SGHAT and CDR2 FQNNGV. The CDR3 is 13 residues long. V lost 4 bases and J lost 6; bases outside the gene matches: 1. CDR3 in amino acids: CASSWDRAQPQHF. CDR3 nucleotide sequence: TGTGCCAGCAGCTGGGACAGGGCTCAGCCCCAGCATTTT. Complete variable domain (other parts from reference TRBV11-2 and TRBJ1-5): EAGVAQSPRYKIIEKRQSVAFWCNPISGHATLYWYQQILGQGPKLLIQFQNNGVVDDSQLPKDRFSAERLKGVDSTLKIQPAKLEDSAVYLCASSWDRAQPQHFGDGTRLSIL.